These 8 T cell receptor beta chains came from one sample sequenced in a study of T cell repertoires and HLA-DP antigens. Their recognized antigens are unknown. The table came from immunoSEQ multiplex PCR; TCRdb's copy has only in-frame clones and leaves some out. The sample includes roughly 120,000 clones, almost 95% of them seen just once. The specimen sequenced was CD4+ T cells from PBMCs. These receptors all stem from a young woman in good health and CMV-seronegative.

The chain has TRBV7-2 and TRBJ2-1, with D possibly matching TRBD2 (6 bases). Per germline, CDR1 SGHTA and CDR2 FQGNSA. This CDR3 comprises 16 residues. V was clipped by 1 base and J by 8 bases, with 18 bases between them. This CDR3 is CASSLVGARRDDEQFF. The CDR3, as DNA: TGTGCCAGCAGCTTAGTCGGCGCTAGGAGGGACGATGAGCAGTTCTTC.

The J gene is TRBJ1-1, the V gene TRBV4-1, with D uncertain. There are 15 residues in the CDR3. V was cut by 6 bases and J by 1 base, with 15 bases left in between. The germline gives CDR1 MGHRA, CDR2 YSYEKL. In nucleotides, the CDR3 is TGCGCCAGCAGGCTGGTGGGCCGAAAGAACACTGAAGCTTTCTTT. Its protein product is CASRLVGRKNTEAFF.

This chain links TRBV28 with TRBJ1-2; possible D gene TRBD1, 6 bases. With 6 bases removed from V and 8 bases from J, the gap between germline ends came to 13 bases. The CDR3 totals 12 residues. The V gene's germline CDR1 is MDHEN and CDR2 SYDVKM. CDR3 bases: TGTGCCAGCAGACAACAGGGTCGCGGCTACACCTTC. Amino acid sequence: CASRQQGRGYTF.

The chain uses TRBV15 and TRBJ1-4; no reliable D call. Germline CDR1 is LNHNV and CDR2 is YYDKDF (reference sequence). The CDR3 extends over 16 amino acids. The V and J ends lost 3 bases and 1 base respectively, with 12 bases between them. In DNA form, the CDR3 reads TGTGCCACCAGCAGTGGAGTCCTGAGAACTAATGAAAAACTGTTTTTT. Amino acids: CATSSGVLRTNEKLFF.

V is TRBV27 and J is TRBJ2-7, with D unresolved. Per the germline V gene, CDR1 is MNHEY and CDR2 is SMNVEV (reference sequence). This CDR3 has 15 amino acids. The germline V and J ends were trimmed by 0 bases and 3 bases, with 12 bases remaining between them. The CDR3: CASSLSVRVIYEQYF. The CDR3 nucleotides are TGTGCCAGCAGTTTATCGGTTCGGGTTATCTACGAGCAGTACTTC.

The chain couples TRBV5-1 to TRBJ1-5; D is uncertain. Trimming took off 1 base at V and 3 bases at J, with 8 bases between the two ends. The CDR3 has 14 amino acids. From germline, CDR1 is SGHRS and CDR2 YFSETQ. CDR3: CASSLSGINQPQHF. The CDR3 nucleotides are TGCGCCAGCAGCTTGTCGGGGATCAATCAGCCCCAGCATTTT.

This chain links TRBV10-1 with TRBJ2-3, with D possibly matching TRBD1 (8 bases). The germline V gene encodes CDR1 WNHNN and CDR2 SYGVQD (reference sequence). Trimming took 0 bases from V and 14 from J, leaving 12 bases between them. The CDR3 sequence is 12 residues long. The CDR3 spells CASSESDREGYF. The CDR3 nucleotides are TGCGCCAGCAGTGAGTCGGACAGGGAGGGGTATTTT.

For the CDR3, the DNA is TGTGCCAGCAGTCTCACCAGGGGGCTGGGCACAGATACGCAGTATTTT. Translated, it gives CASSLTRGLGTDTQYF. The genes are TRBV28 and TRBJ2-3, with 8 positions matching TRBD1. The CDR3 loop spans 16 amino acids. Germline assignment: CDR1 MDHEN and CDR2 SYDVKM. V lost 5 bases to trimming and J lost 1 base; unmatched junction nucleotides: 8.